This T cell receptor beta chain stems from a study of OX40 agonist ivuxolimab in advanced cancers. On this clone: Other DNA sequences in the same sample also yield this CDR3.

TCRdb's table, derived via immunoSEQ multiplex PCR, lists solely in-frame clones and lacks some. The data hold some 78,000 clones, with about 85% observed a single time. The input for sequencing was CD4+ or CD8+ T cells sorted from blood, taken in a trial of the OX40 agonist ivuxolimab. This TCR came from an adult with an advanced solid tumor such as melanoma, head and neck, liver or kidney cancer.

CDR3 bases: TGTGCCAGCAGTTACTCGATAGGAGGGCAAGGCGGCTACACCTTC. This encodes CASSYSIGGQGGYTF. The chain links TRBV6-5 to TRBJ1-2; D is unresolved. CDR1 and CDR2 from the germline V gene are MNHEY and SVGAGI. CDR3 length: 15 amino acids. Trimming took off 0 bases at V and 8 bases at J, with 16 bases between the two ends.